This section outlines one TCR beta chain sequence together with its context. The antigen is not known. Combined were second doses at about 4 or about 12 weeks. V shed 3 bases and J 4 bases; nucleotides not matched to a gene: 5. Germline V gives CDR1 KGHDR, CDR2 SFDVKD. The CDR3 consists of 15 residues. The method was immunoSEQ multiplex PCR; TCRdb's version includes in-frame clones alone and lacks a portion of them. Here the sample spans around 120,000 clones, 88% being singletons. The data stem from a study of T cell responses to AZD1222 COVID-19 vaccine. General study results and limits: Following two doses of AZD1222, Spike-specific TCR breadth and depth rose. Donors were mostly white British, more females; clonal diversity possibly underestimated. Only a handful of AZD1222 recipients, more than five in all, had baseline seropositivity.

The sample in question was peripheral blood, obtained 28 days after the second AZD1222 dose. This rearrangement joins TRBV24-1 to TRBJ2-7; 10 positions match TRBD1. This TCR came from an adult who received the AZD1222 COVID-19 vaccine. The CDR3 sequence: CATSDRTGGEYEQYF. For the CDR3, the DNA is TGTGCCACCAGTGATCGGACAGGGGGAGAGTACGAGCAGTACTTC.